These 32 T cell receptor beta chains originate from one sample sequenced in a study of blood T cell repertoires in COVID-19. Here immunoSEQ multiplex PCR was the method, and the copy in TCRdb shows in-frame clones only, minus some. The repertoire holds about 360,000 clones, 86% seen once, with under 8.5% in the top ten. Material: peripheral blood. These receptors were obtained from a woman aged 55-69 years with COVID-19, enrolled during active disease.

The chain recombines TRBV9 with TRBJ1-4, with TRBD1 matching over 8 bases. After removal of 3 bases from V and 5 bases from J, the junction contained 3 bases not matched to a gene. The CDR3 is 14 amino acids. Germline loops: CDR1 SGDLS, CDR2 YYNGEE. The CDR3 sequence: CASSGTGGNEKLFF. In nucleotides, the CDR3 is TGTGCCAGCAGCGGAACAGGGGGGAATGAAAAACTGTTTTTT.

V and J are TRBV19 and TRBJ2-5; possibly TRBD2 for D (5 bases). The germline V gene has CDR1 LNHDA and CDR2 SQIVND (reference sequence). With 7 bases removed from V and 7 bases from J, the gap between germline ends came to 19 bases. The CDR3 consists of 14 residues. CDR3 residues: CASNGLAVRGTQYF. The CDR3 region has the DNA TGTGCCAGTAACGGGCTAGCTGTCCGAGGGACCCAGTACTTC.

The sample holds a few counts of this clone. The rearrangement links TRBV11-1 to TRBJ2-2, with D tentatively TRBD1 (6 bases). V dropped 4 bases and J dropped 7 bases, with 16 bases sitting between them. This CDR3 is 15 amino acids long. Germline-derived CDR1 and CDR2 are SGHAT and FQDESV (reference sequence). The chain's CDR3 is CASSSLDRSYGELFF. The CDR3 DNA follows: TGTGCCAGCAGCTCATTAGACAGGTCCTACGGGGAGCTGTTTTTT.

The rearrangement uses TRBV27 and TRBJ1-5, with a tentative D call TRBD1 (5 bases). Looked up from germline, CDR1 is MNHEY and CDR2 is SMNVEV (reference sequence). Trimming removed 0 bases at V and 11 bases at J, with 11 bases between. The CDR3 extends over 13 amino acids. CDR3 in amino acids: CASSLSGQGAQHF. For the CDR3, the DNA is TGTGCCAGCAGTTTATCGGGGCAAGGGGCCCAGCATTTT.

The chain is built from TRBV4-3 and TRBJ1-3; no clear D. Trimming shortened V by 2 bases and J by 8 bases, and 16 bases separated the two germline ends. The V gene's germline CDR1 is LGHNA and CDR2 YSLEER. CDR3 size: 15 residues. Here the CDR3 reads CASSQNQGEDYTIYF. The CDR3 bases are TGCGCCAGCAGCCAAAACCAAGGAGAGGACTACACCATATATTTT.

This clone was counted a few times. The rearrangement uses TRBV10-1 and TRBJ2-3; 11 bases agree with TRBD2. Germline CDR1 and CDR2: WNHNN and SYGVQD (reference sequence). V shed 3 bases, J shed 4 bases, and the junction held 9 bases outside the gene matches. The CDR3 is 17 amino acids. The CDR3 DNA reads as TGCGCCAGCAGTGACTCTAGCGGGGGGTACTCGCCAGATACGCAGTATTTT. This encodes CASSDSSGGYSPDTQYF.

The chain links TRBV5-1 to TRBJ1-4, with 7 bases that match TRBD1. This CDR3 has 14 amino acids. V shed 1 base, J shed 7 bases, and the junction held 4 bases outside the gene matches. Germline-derived CDR1 and CDR2 are SGHRS and YFSETQ. For the CDR3, the DNA is TGCGCCAGCAGCTTGCAGGGGGAAGGTGAAAAACTGTTTTTT. This sequence encodes CASSLQGEGEKLFF.

V and J are TRBV10-1 and TRBJ1-2, with D perhaps matching TRBD1 (6 bases). The CDR3 sequence is 14 residues long. Trimming took off 7 bases at V and 2 bases at J, with 14 bases between the two ends. Germline V gives CDR1 WNHNN, CDR2 SYGVQD (reference sequence). CDR3 sequence (DNA): TGCGCCAGCAAACCCTCCGGGACAAACTATGGCTACACCTTC. It is translated as CASKPSGTNYGYTF.

The chain combines TRBV14 with TRBJ2-1; a weak D match, TRBD1 (5 bases). CDR1 and CDR2 (germline): SGHDN, FVKESK. CDR3 size: 18 residues. Trimming pared 1 base from V and 4 bases from J, leaving 20 bases between. In DNA, the CDR3 is TGTGCCAGCAGCCAAGTTTTCTTAGGGGCAGGGAAATACAATGAGCAGTTCTTC. Translating it yields CASSQVFLGAGKYNEQFF.

The chain couples TRBV18 to TRBJ1-1; 12 bases are a match to TRBD1. Germline values: CDR1 KGHSH, CDR2 LQKENI. The trim removed 0 bases at V and 11 bases at J, leaving 7 bases unmatched. The CDR3 runs 15 residues. DNA for the CDR3: TGTGCCAGCTCACCACCCGGGACAGGGGGCTTGAGGGCTTTCTTT. Its protein product is CASSPPGTGGLRAFF. The variable domain in full, with the rest retrieved from reference TRBV18 and TRBJ1-1, is NAGVMQNPRHLVRRRGQEARLRCSPMKGHSHVYWYRQLPEEGLKFMVYLQKENIIDESGMPKERFSAEFPKEGPSILRIQQVVRGDSAAYFCASSPPGTGGLRAFFGQGTRLTVV.

The gene calls are TRBV5-4 and TRBJ2-5; 9 nucleotides agree with TRBD1. Germline V gene lookup returns CDR1 SGHNT and CDR2 YYREEE (reference sequence). Trimming removed 6 bases from V and 9 bases from J; junction bases left unmatched: 21. The CDR3 is 17 residues long. CDR3 bases: TGTGCCAGCAACAGTGAAACAGGGGGCCCTCGAGGGCGGTCCCAGTACTTC. Translation gives CASNSETGGPRGRSQYF.

V usage is TRBV10-1 and J usage is TRBJ1-1; 8 bases align to TRBD1. From germline, CDR1 is WNHNN and CDR2 SYGVQD (reference sequence). The CDR3 extends over 15 amino acids. V was pared by 4 bases and J by 6 bases, with 10 bases of the junction left unmatched. Here the CDR3 DNA reads TGCGCCAGCAGTGGGGCAGCAGGGGGCGAGGCTGAAGCTTTCTTT. This sequence encodes CASSGAAGGEAEAFF.

This clone was picked up a small number of times. The gene calls are TRBV11-3 and TRBJ2-5; the D gene is possibly TRBD2 (6 bases). The germline CDR1 and CDR2 sequences are SGHNT and YENEEA. This CDR3 contains 15 residues. V was cut by 3 bases and J by 4 bases, with 15 bases left in between. CDR3 sequence reads: CASSFFGEARETQYF. The DNA of the CDR3 is TGTGCCAGCAGCTTTTTTGGGGAGGCCCGAGAGACCCAGTACTTC.

The chain employs TRBV18 and TRBJ2-7; 8 nucleotides match TRBD1. Trimming removed 6 bases from V and 4 bases from J; junction bases left unmatched: 11. CDR3 size: 15 residues. The germline V gene has CDR1 KGHSH and CDR2 LQKENI. As DNA, the CDR3 is TGTGCCAGCTCCCCTACTGGACAGGGACAGTACGAGCAGTACTTC. Residues: CASSPTGQGQYEQYF.

This chain joins TRBV9 and TRBJ1-4; D ambiguous. The CDR3 sequence is 13 residues long. Germline V gene data show CDR1 as SGDLS and CDR2 as YYNGEE. V lost 7 bases and J 4 bases, leaving 11 bases between the germline ends. CDR3 protein: CASSLSGNEKLFF. The CDR3 bases are TGTGCCAGCTCTCTATCCGGTAATGAAAAACTGTTTTTT.

The chain is built from TRBV6-4 and TRBJ1-6; a possible D gene is TRBD1 (5 bases). With 4 bases removed from V and 7 bases from J, the gap between germline ends came to 11 bases. This CDR3 has 14 amino acids. CDR1 is MRHNA and CDR2 is SNTAGT in the germline V gene. The CDR3 spells CASSVGQVNSPLHF. The CDR3 region has the DNA TGTGCCAGCAGTGTGGGGCAGGTCAATTCACCCCTCCACTTT.

The V gene is TRBV7-3, the J gene TRBJ1-6; D is possibly TRBD1 (6 bases). Trimming pared 5 bases from V and 9 bases from J, leaving 11 bases between. CDR1 and CDR2 (germline): SGHTA, FQGTGA. The CDR3 extends over 13 amino acids. The CDR3, as DNA: TGTGCCAGCAGCCAAAGGGGGGGTTCACCCCTCCACTTT. It is translated as CASSQRGGSPLHF.

V is TRBV6-2 or TRBV6-3 and J is TRBJ1-2; D may be TRBD1 (5 bases). CDR1 and CDR2 (germline): MNHEY, SVGEGT. CDR3 size: 14 residues. The V end lost 5 bases, the J end lost 1 base, and 11 bases lay between the germline ends. CDR3 bases: TGTGCCAGCAGTCAGGGTGCCAATAACTATGGCTACACCTTC. It translates to CASSQGANNYGYTF.

The chain has TRBV5-4 and TRBJ1-1; D is undetermined. Germline V gene sequence: CDR1 SGHNT, CDR2 YYREEE (reference sequence). Trimming took 5 bases from V and 1 from J, leaving 12 bases between them. The CDR3 loop spans 14 amino acids. The CDR3 nucleotides read TGTGCCAGCAGTAACCCGGTTAAGAACACTGAAGCTTTCTTT. It codes for CASSNPVKNTEAFF.

V usage is TRBV21-1 and J usage is TRBJ2-7; the D call in the table, TRBD1, was not verified against the DNA. TRBV21-1 is listed as a pseudogene. This CDR3 has 17 amino acids. The CDR3 nucleotides read TGTGCCAGCAGCAAGGAGAGGGAGGACAGGGGGGTCGACGAGCAGTACTTC. It encodes CASSKEREDRGVDEQYF.

This clone was picked up a small number of times. The chain has TRBV5-1 and TRBJ1-6; D gene ambiguous. This CDR3 region has 16 residues. With 3 bases removed from V and 3 bases from J, the gap between germline ends came to 13 bases. Germline V lookup: CDR1 SGHRS, CDR2 YFSETQ. The DNA of the CDR3 is TGCGCCAGCAGCTCTGGCTCGGGTGGCTATAATTCACCCCTCCACTTT. It is translated as CASSSGSGGYNSPLHF.

The chain carries TRBV27 and TRBJ1-5; D not certain. This CDR3 is 15 amino acids long. Looked up from germline, CDR1 is MNHEY and CDR2 is SMNVEV (reference sequence). V gave up 2 bases and J gave up 0 bases, with 8 bases separating them. DNA of the CDR3: TGTGCCAGCAGTTTAAACAGAGATAGCAATCAGCCCCAGCATTTT. The encoded protein is CASSLNRDSNQPQHF.

The chain employs TRBV7-2 and TRBJ2-1; D possibly corresponds to TRBD1 (6 bases). The CDR3 contains 13 residues. The V gene's germline CDR1 is SGHTA and CDR2 FQGNSA. Trimming cost V 5 bases and J 2 bases, with 7 bases left between them. In nucleotides, the CDR3 is TGTGCCAGCAGCGGGGGCCCCTACAATGAGCAGTTCTTC. Translating gives CASSGGPYNEQFF.

On this clone: Within the sample, other DNA sequences also encode this same CDR3. The J gene is TRBJ2-7, the V gene TRBV19; 11 nucleotides align to TRBD1. The CDR3 loop spans 14 amino acids. J lost 4 bases, V lost 5 bases, and 4 bases had no gene match. Germline-derived CDR1 and CDR2 are LNHDA and SQIVND (reference sequence). CDR3 sequence (DNA): TGTGCCAGTAGTTCCGGGACAGGGGGTTACGAGCAGTACTTC. Translating gives CASSSGTGGYEQYF.

This chain connects TRBV11-2 to TRBJ2-2; 11 nucleotides agree with TRBD2. This CDR3 comprises 16 residues. The V gene end was trimmed by 4 bases and the J gene end by 1 base; junction bases not matched to a gene: 2. Germline-derived CDR1 and CDR2 are SGHAT and FQNNGV. The CDR3 protein is CASSYTSGGNTGELFF. The CDR3 DNA is TGTGCCAGCAGCTACACTAGCGGGGGGAACACCGGGGAGCTGTTTTTT.

V and J are TRBV4-2 and TRBJ1-5; tentative D call: TRBD1 (5 bases). Trimming removed 4 bases from V and 7 bases from J, with 17 bases in between. The CDR3 length is 15 residues. Germline CDR1 and CDR2: LGHNA and YNFKEQ. CDR3 in DNA: TGTGCCAGCAGCCCATTGGGGGGATTAGGACAGCCCCAGCATTTT. Amino acids: CASSPLGGLGQPQHF.

This rearrangement joins TRBV10-3 to TRBJ1-1; TRBD1 is a possible D gene (6 bases). CDR3 length: 14 residues. Germline CDR1 is ENHRY and CDR2 is SYGVKD. The V end lost 3 bases, the J end lost 1 base, and 9 bases lay between the germline ends. CDR3 region: CAISETGTNTEAFF. The CDR3 DNA reads as TGTGCCATCAGTGAAACAGGGACGAACACTGAAGCTTTCTTT.

The chain carries TRBV23-1 and TRBJ1-1, with 9 bases matching TRBD1. TRBV23-1 is an ORF; its function is uncertain. J gave up 1 base and V 0 bases, and 9 bases lay outside the gene matches. The CDR3 length is 18 residues. This chain's CDR3 is CASSQSSGQGLWNTEAFF. In DNA, the CDR3 is TGCGCCAGCAGTCAATCGTCCGGACAGGGGCTCTGGAACACTGAAGCTTTCTTT.

V and J are TRBV5-4 and TRBJ2-1, with 8 bases aligning to TRBD1. Unmatched junction bases numbered 6, after V lost 3 bases and J lost 4 bases. Germline V gene sequence: CDR1 SGHNT, CDR2 YYREEE (reference sequence). The CDR3 is 15 amino acids. The CDR3 bases are TGTGCCAGCAGCTCAGGACAGGGTCATTACAATGAGCAGTTCTTC. Its protein is CASSSGQGHYNEQFF. The whole variable domain, filled in from reference TRBV5-4 and TRBJ2-1, reads ETGVTQSPTHLIKTRGQQVTLRCSSQSGHNTVSWYQQALGQGPQFIFQYYREEENGRGNFPPRFSGLQFPNYSSELNVNALELDDSALYLCASSSGQGHYNEQFFGPGTRLTVL.

The rearrangement joins TRBV5-6 to TRBJ2-5, with TRBD2 matching over 8 bases. Trimming at V came to 5 bases and at J to 2 bases, leaving 11 bases not matched to a gene. The CDR3 length is 16 residues. CDR1 is SGHDT, CDR2 YYEEEE, per germline. This chain's CDR3 is CASRPTGRGEQETQYF. For the CDR3, the DNA is TGTGCCAGCAGACCTACGGGGCGGGGGGAACAAGAGACCCAGTACTTC.

This rearrangement joins TRBV5-4 to TRBJ2-7; TRBD2 agrees at 13 bases. Trimming cost V 10 bases and J 0 bases; bases outside gene matches: 7. The CDR3 runs to 15 residues. Germline V gives CDR1 SGHNT, CDR2 YYREEE (reference sequence). CDR3 DNA sequence: TGTGCCGGCCAGACTAGCGGGGGGATCTCCTACGAGCAGTACTTC. It encodes CAGQTSGGISYEQYF.

V gene TRBV1 combines with J gene TRBJ2-1; the table calls TRBD1, which could not be checked here. TRBV1 is flagged as a pseudogene. The CDR3 covers 14 residues. Here the CDR3 DNA reads TGCACCAGCAGCCAAGACAGTCCCTACAATGAGCAGTTCTTC. Its protein is CTSSQDSPYNEQFF.